These 31 T cell receptor beta chains were sequenced from one sample in a study of T cell responses to AZD1222 COVID-19 vaccine. Data came from immunoSEQ multiplex PCR; TCRdb stores just in-frame clones and leaves some out. This sample has roughly 150,000 clones, with approximately 88% found just once. Source: peripheral blood, taken on day 0 of MenACWY control vaccination. The receptors were sampled from an adult in good health.

This rearrangement joins TRBV30 to TRBJ1-2; D is unresolved. Deletions cut 0 bases from V and 7 bases from J, with 15 bases between. CDR1 is GTSNPN, CDR2 SVGIG, per germline (reference sequence). The CDR3 loop spans 14 amino acids. In DNA form, the CDR3 reads TGTGCCTGGAGTGTACCCCATCAGACGGCTGGCTACACCTTC. Translation gives CAWSVPHQTAGYTF.

The J gene is TRBJ2-1, the V gene TRBV5-1, with D possibly TRBD2 on 5 matching bases. V lost 5 bases, J lost 2 bases, and 14 bases lay in between. This CDR3 is built from 15 residues. Per germline, CDR1 SGHRS and CDR2 YFSETQ. The chain's CDR3 is CASRVGLDPYNEQFF. In nucleotides, the CDR3 is TGCGCCAGCAGGGTAGGACTTGATCCCTACAATGAGCAGTTCTTC.

The J gene is TRBJ1-1, the V gene TRBV7-9; possibly TRBD1 for D (6 bases). Germline V gene data show CDR1 as SEHNR and CDR2 as FQNEAQ (reference sequence). V was pared by 0 bases and J by 0 bases, with 11 bases between. This CDR3 contains 16 residues. CDR3 residues: CASSLADSRLNTEAFF. DNA of the CDR3: TGTGCCAGCAGCTTAGCGGACAGTAGATTGAACACTGAAGCTTTCTTT. The full variable domain, rest sourced from reference TRBV7-9 and TRBJ1-1, is DTGVSQNPRHKITKRGQNVTFRCDPISEHNRLYWYRQTLGQGPEFLTYFQNEAQLEKSRLLSDRFSAERPKGSFSTLEIQRTEQGDSAMYLCASSLADSRLNTEAFFGQGTRLTVV.

The chain recombines TRBV6-5 with TRBJ2-7; 8 bases agree with TRBD2. Losses at the gene ends were 2 bases for V and 4 bases for J; bases not matched to a gene: 1. CDR3 length equals 13 residues. From germline, CDR1 is MNHEY and CDR2 SVGAGI. Here the CDR3 DNA reads TGTGCCAGCAGTTACAGACTAGCGTACGAGCAGTACTTC. Translation: CASSYRLAYEQYF.

The rearrangement uses TRBV7-2 and TRBJ2-2; D may be TRBD2 (5 bases). The CDR3 is 16 amino acids. Germline loops: CDR1 SGHTA, CDR2 FQGNSA. Trimming stripped 2 bases from V and 1 base from J, with 11 bases between. The CDR3 spells CASSLLRALNTGELFF. For the CDR3, the DNA is TGTGCCAGCAGCTTACTGCGGGCTTTGAACACCGGGGAGCTGTTTTTT.

This chain connects TRBV19 to TRBJ2-2; a possible D gene is TRBD1 (5 bases). V was cut by 6 bases and J by 0 bases, with 8 bases left in between. Looked up from germline, CDR1 is LNHDA and CDR2 is SQIVND (reference sequence). The CDR3 is 14 residues long. This chain's CDR3 is CASRRTPNTGELFF. The CDR3 DNA reads TGTGCCAGTAGAAGGACACCGAACACCGGGGAGCTGTTTTTT.

V and J are TRBV28 and TRBJ2-2; D uncertain. V gave up 7 bases and J gave up 8 bases, with 5 bases separating them. CDR3 length: 10 residues. The germline V gene encodes CDR1 MDHEN and CDR2 SYDVKM. The CDR3 DNA reads TGTGCCAGCAATGGTGGGGAGCTGTTTTTT. It encodes CASNGGELFF.

J is TRBJ2-5 and V is TRBV7-9; D tentatively reads TRBD1 or TRBD2 (6 bases each). The V end lost 3 bases, the J end lost 5 bases, and 13 bases lay between the germline ends. The CDR3 length is 14 residues. Germline loops: CDR1 SEHNR, CDR2 FQNEAQ (reference sequence). The CDR3 here is CASSFGGGWETQYF. The DNA for the CDR3 is TGTGCCAGCAGCTTTGGAGGGGGGTGGGAGACCCAGTACTTC.

This chain links TRBV13 with TRBJ2-1; D is unclear. Germline assignment: CDR1 PRHDT and CDR2 FYEKMQ (reference sequence). The CDR3 has 11 residues. V was trimmed by 3 bases and J by 5 bases, leaving 2 bases between them. The CDR3 coding sequence is TGTGCCAGCAGCTTCAACAATGAGCAGTTCTTC. Translating it yields CASSFNNEQFF.

This clone appeared once. The chain recombines TRBV12-3 or TRBV12-4 with TRBJ1-1; no clear D gene. Trimming stripped 7 bases from V and 8 bases from J, with 17 bases between. This CDR3 has 13 residues. The DNA for the CDR3 is TGTGCCAGCACCGCCGGTCGTAGGGCCGAAGCTTTCTTT. Residues: CASTAGRRAEAFF.

V is TRBV6-5 and J is TRBJ2-1; D ambiguous. Germline CDR1 is MNHEY and CDR2 is SVGAGI. This CDR3 has 14 amino acids. V lost 8 bases to trimming and J lost 0 bases, with 11 bases between them. CDR3 sequence (DNA): TGTGCCAGCCAGGACGGTGACTCCTACAATGAGCAGTTCTTC. Translated, it gives CASQDGDSYNEQFF.

This rearrangement joins TRBV11-1 to TRBJ2-3; TRBD2 matches at 10 bases. J was trimmed by 2 bases and V by 4 bases; bases with no gene match: 6. The CDR3 consists of 16 residues. Germline CDR1 SGHAT, CDR2 FQDESV (reference sequence). The CDR3 spells CASSYPLAGDTDTQYF. The CDR3 nucleotides are TGTGCCAGCAGCTATCCTCTAGCGGGAGACACAGATACGCAGTATTTT.

The chain recombines TRBV18 with TRBJ1-2; 8 positions agree with TRBD1. Germline lookup yields CDR1 KGHSH and CDR2 LQKENI. This CDR3 comprises 17 residues. With V trimmed by 6 bases and J by 4 bases, 16 bases remained unmatched. Here the CDR3 reads CASSTATGTGAFYGYTF. CDR3 bases: TGTGCCAGCTCGACTGCAACCGGGACAGGAGCCTTCTATGGCTACACCTTC.

The chain combines TRBV5-1 with TRBJ2-5; 13 bases are a match to TRBD2. Germline V gene data show CDR1 as SGHRS and CDR2 as YFSETQ. This CDR3 is built from 15 residues. Losses at the gene ends were 4 bases for V and 1 base for J; bases not matched to a gene: 1. For the CDR3, the DNA is TGCGCCAGCAGCAGACTAGCGGGGGGCCAAGAGACCCAGTACTTC. Protein: CASSRLAGGQETQYF.

The V gene is TRBV5-6, the J gene TRBJ1-2; tentative D call: TRBD1 (5 bases). Between the trimmed V and J ends, which lost 4 bases and 4 bases, there was a span of 8 bases. The germline CDR1 and CDR2 sequences are SGHDT and YYEEEE. The CDR3 totals 12 residues. CDR3 sequence: CASSETVYGYTF. The CDR3, as DNA: TGTGCCAGCAGCGAGACAGTCTATGGCTACACCTTC.

The chain uses TRBV24-1 and TRBJ2-5; D gene unclear. Per the germline V gene, CDR1 is KGHDR and CDR2 is SFDVKD. CDR3 length equals 15 residues. V was cut by 4 bases and J by 1 base, with 12 bases left in between. In nucleotides, the CDR3 is TGTGCCACCAGTGACCCCACACGTTCCCAAGAGACCCAGTACTTC. This gives the protein CATSDPTRSQETQYF.

CDR3 residues: CASSQAPGQYNYGYTF. CDR3 coding DNA: TGTGCCAGCAGCCAAGCCCCCGGACAGTACAACTATGGCTACACCTTC. The rearrangement joins TRBV14 to TRBJ1-2, with D maybe TRBD1 (6 bases). CDR1 SGHDN and CDR2 FVKESK come from the germline V gene. Trimming took 1 base from V and 2 from J, leaving 14 bases between them. CDR3 length: 16 residues.

This chain connects TRBV7-9 to TRBJ1-2; 9 nucleotides line up with TRBD1. Per germline, CDR1 SEHNR and CDR2 FQNEAQ (reference sequence). The CDR3 runs to 13 residues. The V and J ends lost 1 base and 6 bases, in that order; junction bases with no gene match: 0. CDR3 nucleotides: TGTGCCAGCAGCTTAGGGGACAGGGATGGCTACACCTTC. Translation: CASSLGDRDGYTF.

The genes are TRBV18 and TRBJ2-1, with 7 bases that match TRBD2. The CDR3 sequence is 15 residues long. Germline V gene data show CDR1 as KGHSH and CDR2 as LQKENI. V trimming: 3 bases; J trimming: 2 bases; junction bases outside the gene matches: 4. The CDR3 coding sequence is TGTGCCAGCTCACCGGGACTACGAACCTACAATGAGCAGTTCTTC. Translating gives CASSPGLRTYNEQFF.

The rearrangement joins TRBV15 to TRBJ2-7; 8 bases line up with TRBD1. The CDR3 is made up of 14 amino acids. CDR1 is LNHNV, CDR2 YYDKDF, per germline (reference sequence). The trim removed 3 bases at V and 1 base at J, leaving 2 bases unmatched. In nucleotides, the CDR3 is TGTGCCACCAGCAGCGGGACAGGTTCCTACGAGCAGTACTTC. This sequence encodes CATSSGTGSYEQYF.

V is TRBV25-1 and J is TRBJ2-4, with unresolved D. From germline, CDR1 is MGHDK and CDR2 SYGVNS. The V and J ends lost 8 bases and 0 bases respectively, with 11 bases between them. This CDR3 comprises 14 residues. CDR3 coding DNA: TGTGCCAGCGAAGGCCCTCTAGCCAAAAACATTCAGTACTTC. Protein: CASEGPLAKNIQYF.

This clone was detected a few times. The rearrangement links TRBV7-9 to TRBJ2-7; D is uncertain. Germline CDR1 is SEHNR and CDR2 is FQNEAQ (reference sequence). Trimming took off 0 bases at V and 7 bases at J, with 7 bases between the two ends. The CDR3 is made up of 12 amino acids. The chain's CDR3 is CASSLAGWEQYF. The DNA of the CDR3 is TGTGCCAGCAGCTTAGCCGGATGGGAGCAGTACTTC.

The chain carries TRBV7-2 and TRBJ2-3; 9 nucleotides align to TRBD1. CDR3 length: 14 amino acids. Germline loops: CDR1 SGHTA, CDR2 FQGNSA. After removal of 4 bases from V and 6 bases from J, the junction contained 5 bases not matched to a gene. The chain's CDR3 is CASSSDRGGDTQYF. The CDR3 bases are TGTGCCAGCAGCTCGGACAGGGGAGGGGATACGCAGTATTTT.

This chain joins TRBV5-6 and TRBJ1-1; D may be TRBD1 (5 bases). The CDR3 length is 15 residues. V was pared by 4 bases and J by 0 bases, with 13 bases between. Germline V gives CDR1 SGHDT, CDR2 YYEEEE. The CDR3 reads CASSRPGHLNTEAFF. CDR3 DNA: TGTGCCAGCAGCCGCCCCGGACACTTGAACACTGAAGCTTTCTTT.

The CDR3, as DNA: TGTGCCAGCAGCCCTAACAGGGATCAGCCCCAGCATTTT. Translating gives CASSPNRDQPQHF. This chain connects TRBV7-2 to TRBJ1-5; TRBD1 might be the D (6 bases). Per germline, CDR1 SGHTA and CDR2 FQGNSA. The CDR3 totals 13 residues. V was clipped by 5 bases and J by 5 bases, with 10 bases between them.

This chain connects TRBV11-3 to TRBJ2-1; D not certain. Deletions cut 4 bases from V and 8 bases from J, with 12 bases between. Germline loops: CDR1 SGHNT, CDR2 YENEEA. The CDR3 has 13 residues. CDR3 amino acids: CASSSLGLYEQFF. CDR3 bases: TGTGCCAGCAGCTCGCTGGGGTTATATGAGCAGTTCTTC.

The V and J genes are TRBV7-2 and TRBJ2-7; no definite D call. The germline CDR1 and CDR2 sequences are SGHTA and FQGNSA. The CDR3 is made up of 15 amino acids. V was shortened by 0 bases and J by 0 bases, with 9 bases between the two germline ends. CDR3 nucleotide sequence: TGTGCCAGCAGCTTAGCCAGTCAAAGCTCCTACGAGCAGTACTTC. It specifies CASSLASQSSYEQYF.

This sequence joins TRBV30 and TRBJ1-2, with 7 bases fitting TRBD1. Germline V gives CDR1 GTSNPN, CDR2 SVGIG (reference sequence). The CDR3 is 11 residues long. The V and J ends lost 8 bases and 2 bases, in that order; junction bases with no gene match: 2. CDR3 bases: TGTGCCCGACAGGGAAACTATGGCTACACCTTC. It specifies CARQGNYGYTF.

The genes are TRBV6-5 and TRBJ2-3, with 9 bases aligning to TRBD2. The CDR3 has 15 amino acids. After removal of 5 bases from V and 2 bases from J, the junction contained 5 bases not matched to a gene. Germline assignment: CDR1 MNHEY and CDR2 SVGAGI. CDR3 loop: CASSPTSGNTDTQYF. For the CDR3, the DNA is TGTGCCAGCAGTCCGACTAGCGGAAACACAGATACGCAGTATTTT.

The V call is TRBV18, the J call TRBJ2-1; the D gene is possibly TRBD2 (5 bases). Germline V gives CDR1 KGHSH, CDR2 LQKENI. The CDR3 extends over 15 amino acids. V dropped 6 bases and J dropped 0 bases, with 12 bases sitting between them. CDR3 residues: CASSADLRSYNEQFF. The CDR3 bases are TGTGCCAGCTCGGCGGACTTACGCTCCTACAATGAGCAGTTCTTC.

V gene TRBV2 combines with J gene TRBJ2-7, with TRBD2 as a possible D gene (6 bases). V was pared by 6 bases and J by 3 bases, with 9 bases between. Germline assignment: CDR1 SNHLY and CDR2 FYNNEI. This CDR3 spans 12 amino acids. The CDR3 bases are TGTGCCAGCAGGGCCGGGAGCTACGAGCAGTACTTC. Amino acid sequence: CASRAGSYEQYF.